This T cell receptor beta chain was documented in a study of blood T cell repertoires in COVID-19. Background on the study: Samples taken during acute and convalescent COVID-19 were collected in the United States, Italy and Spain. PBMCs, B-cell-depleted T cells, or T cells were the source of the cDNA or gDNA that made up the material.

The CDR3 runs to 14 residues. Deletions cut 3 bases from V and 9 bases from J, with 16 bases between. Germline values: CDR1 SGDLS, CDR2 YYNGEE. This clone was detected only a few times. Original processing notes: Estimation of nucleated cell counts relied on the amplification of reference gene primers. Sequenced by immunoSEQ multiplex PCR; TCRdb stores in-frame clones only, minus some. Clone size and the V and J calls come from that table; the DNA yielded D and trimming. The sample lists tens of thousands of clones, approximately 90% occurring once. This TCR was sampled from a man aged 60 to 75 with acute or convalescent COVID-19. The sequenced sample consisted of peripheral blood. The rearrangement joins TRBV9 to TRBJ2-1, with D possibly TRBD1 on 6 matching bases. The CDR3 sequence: CASSARTDRTEQFF. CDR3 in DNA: TGTGCCAGCAGCGCCCGAACTGACAGGACTGAGCAGTTCTTC.